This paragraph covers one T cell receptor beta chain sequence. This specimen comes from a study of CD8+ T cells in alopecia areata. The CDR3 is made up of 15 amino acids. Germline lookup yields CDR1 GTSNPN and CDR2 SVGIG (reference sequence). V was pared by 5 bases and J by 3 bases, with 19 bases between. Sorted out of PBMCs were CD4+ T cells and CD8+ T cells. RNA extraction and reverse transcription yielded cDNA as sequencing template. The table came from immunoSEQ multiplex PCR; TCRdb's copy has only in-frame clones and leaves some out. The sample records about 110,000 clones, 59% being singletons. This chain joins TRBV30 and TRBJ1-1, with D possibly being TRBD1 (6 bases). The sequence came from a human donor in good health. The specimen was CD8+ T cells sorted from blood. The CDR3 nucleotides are TGTGCCTGGGCGCACGGTGGGGGCAGGGACACTGAAGCTTTCTTT. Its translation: CAWAHGGGRDTEAFF.